Shown below are 9 T cell receptor beta chains from a single sample sequenced in a study of cytomegalovirus exposure and HLA in healthy donors. Primers included in the PCR were 60 Vbeta and 13 Jbeta primers. Sequencing used immunoSEQ multiplex PCR; TCRdb keeps in-frame clones, though not all of them. The table shows about 160,000 clones, with about 80% occurring only once. Material: PBMCs. The origin of the receptors is a man aged 45-65 years in good health and CMV-seropositive.

This chain connects TRBV5-1 to TRBJ2-6; no clear D gene. CDR3 length: 16 residues. Looked up from germline, CDR1 is SGHRS and CDR2 is YFSETQ. V lost 0 bases and J lost 2, with 9 bases in between. Here the CDR3 reads CASSLDSLPGANVLTF. The DNA of the CDR3 is TGCGCCAGCAGCTTGGACAGTCTACCTGGGGCCAACGTCCTGACTTTC.

The rearrangement uses TRBV6-5 and TRBJ1-1; D remains unclear. The CDR3 is 13 amino acids. The V gene lost 4 bases and the J gene lost 1 base, with 7 bases spanning the gap. In germline, CDR1 is MNHEY, CDR2 SVGAGI. As DNA, the CDR3 is TGTGCCAGCAGTTCCCCCAGGAACACTGAAGCTTTCTTT. Protein product: CASSSPRNTEAFF.

This clone was seen only once. The chain carries TRBV19 and TRBJ2-7; possibly TRBD1 for D (6 bases). Looked up from germline, CDR1 is LNHDA and CDR2 is SQIVND (reference sequence). The CDR3 is 13 residues long. With 4 bases removed from V and 3 bases from J, the gap between germline ends came to 10 bases. Here the CDR3 DNA reads TGTGCCAGTAGTACGACCAGGGGCTACGAGCAGTACTTC. Its protein is CASSTTRGYEQYF.

This clone was seen a few times. The chain joins TRBV5-4 to TRBJ2-3; 9 bases match TRBD2. CDR1 and CDR2 (germline): SGHNT, YYREEE (reference sequence). Losses at the gene ends were 4 bases for V and 0 bases for J; bases not matched to a gene: 9. The CDR3 runs 17 residues. CDR3 sequence: CASSPDPSGVSTDTQYF. Here the CDR3 DNA reads TGTGCCAGCAGCCCTGACCCTAGCGGGGTGAGCACAGATACGCAGTATTTT. Variable domain in full (rest from reference TRBV5-4 and TRBJ2-3): ETGVTQSPTHLIKTRGQQVTLRCSSQSGHNTVSWYQQALGQGPQFIFQYYREEENGRGNFPPRFSGLQFPNYSSELNVNALELDDSALYLCASSPDPSGVSTDTQYFGPGTRLTVL.

This clone showed up just once. The chain couples TRBV7-3 to TRBJ2-5; 9 positions agree with TRBD2. Germline V CDR1 and CDR2: SGHTA, FQGTGA. This CDR3 comprises 16 residues. V gave up 2 bases and J gave up 2 bases; unmatched junction bases: 6. The CDR3 is CASSLGRGGRQETQYF. The CDR3 DNA reads TGTGCCAGCAGCTTAGGGCGGGGGGGCCGGCAAGAGACCCAGTACTTC.

The J gene is TRBJ1-1, the V gene TRBV11-2; D uncertain. The germline V gene encodes CDR1 SGHAT and CDR2 FQNNGV. CDR3 size: 9 residues. The germline V and J ends were trimmed by 3 bases and 9 bases, with 2 bases remaining between them. CDR3 DNA sequence: TGTGCCAGCAGCTTCAAAGCTTTCTTT. Protein sequence: CASSFKAFF. The full variable domain, in which reference TRBV11-2 and TRBJ1-1 provide the parts outside the CDR3, is EAGVAQSPRYKIIEKRQSVAFWCNPISGHATLYWYQQILGQGPKLLIQFQNNGVVDDSQLPKDRFSAERLKGVDSTLKIQPAKLEDSAVYLCASSFKAFFGQGTRLTVV.

The V call is TRBV30, the J call TRBJ1-6; 8 bases align to TRBD1. CDR1 is GTSNPN and CDR2 is SVGIG in the germline V gene (reference sequence). The junction had 15 bases not matched to a gene; V was cut back by 1 base and J by 7 bases. The CDR3 spans 18 residues. The CDR3 DNA sequence: TGTGCCTGGAGTGCCTCCCGGACAGGGATTCTCTCGAATTCACCCCTCCACTTT. Protein: CAWSASRTGILSNSPLHF.

A few counts support this clone. V usage is TRBV5-4 and J usage is TRBJ1-1; D might be TRBD1 (5 bases). Germline V gene lookup returns CDR1 SGHNT and CDR2 YYREEE (reference sequence). This CDR3 has 15 residues. The V end was cut by 0 bases, the J end by 8 bases, with 17 bases between. The CDR3 nucleotides read TGTGCCAGCAGCTTGGACGAGGGGAGTCGGGGGGAAGCTTTCTTT. Its protein product is CASSLDEGSRGEAFF. Full variable domain (remainder filled in from reference TRBV5-4 and TRBJ1-1): ETGVTQSPTHLIKTRGQQVTLRCSSQSGHNTVSWYQQALGQGPQFIFQYYREEENGRGNFPPRFSGLQFPNYSSELNVNALELDDSALYLCASSLDEGSRGEAFFGQGTRLTVV.

This clone was found a few times. This chain links TRBV19 with TRBJ2-7, with TRBD1 identical over 10 bases. Looked up from germline, CDR1 is LNHDA and CDR2 is SQIVND (reference sequence). CDR3 length: 13 residues. The J segment lost 2 bases and the V segment lost 10 bases, leaving 5 bases of the junction unmatched. CDR3 DNA sequence: TGTGCCACCCGGGACAGGGGAACCTACGAGCAGTACTTC. Encoded protein: CATRDRGTYEQYF.